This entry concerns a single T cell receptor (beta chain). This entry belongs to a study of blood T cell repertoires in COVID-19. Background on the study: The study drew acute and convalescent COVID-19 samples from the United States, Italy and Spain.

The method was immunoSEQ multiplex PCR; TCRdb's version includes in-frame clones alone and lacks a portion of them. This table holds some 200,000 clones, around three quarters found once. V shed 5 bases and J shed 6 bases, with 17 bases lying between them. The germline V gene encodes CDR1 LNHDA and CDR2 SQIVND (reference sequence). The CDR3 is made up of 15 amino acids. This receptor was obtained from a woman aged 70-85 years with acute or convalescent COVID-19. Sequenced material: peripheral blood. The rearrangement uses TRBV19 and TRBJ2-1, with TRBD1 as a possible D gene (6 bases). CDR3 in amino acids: CASSAANRGFNEQFF. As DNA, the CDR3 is TGTGCCAGTAGTGCCGCGAATAGGGGGTTCAATGAGCAGTTCTTC.